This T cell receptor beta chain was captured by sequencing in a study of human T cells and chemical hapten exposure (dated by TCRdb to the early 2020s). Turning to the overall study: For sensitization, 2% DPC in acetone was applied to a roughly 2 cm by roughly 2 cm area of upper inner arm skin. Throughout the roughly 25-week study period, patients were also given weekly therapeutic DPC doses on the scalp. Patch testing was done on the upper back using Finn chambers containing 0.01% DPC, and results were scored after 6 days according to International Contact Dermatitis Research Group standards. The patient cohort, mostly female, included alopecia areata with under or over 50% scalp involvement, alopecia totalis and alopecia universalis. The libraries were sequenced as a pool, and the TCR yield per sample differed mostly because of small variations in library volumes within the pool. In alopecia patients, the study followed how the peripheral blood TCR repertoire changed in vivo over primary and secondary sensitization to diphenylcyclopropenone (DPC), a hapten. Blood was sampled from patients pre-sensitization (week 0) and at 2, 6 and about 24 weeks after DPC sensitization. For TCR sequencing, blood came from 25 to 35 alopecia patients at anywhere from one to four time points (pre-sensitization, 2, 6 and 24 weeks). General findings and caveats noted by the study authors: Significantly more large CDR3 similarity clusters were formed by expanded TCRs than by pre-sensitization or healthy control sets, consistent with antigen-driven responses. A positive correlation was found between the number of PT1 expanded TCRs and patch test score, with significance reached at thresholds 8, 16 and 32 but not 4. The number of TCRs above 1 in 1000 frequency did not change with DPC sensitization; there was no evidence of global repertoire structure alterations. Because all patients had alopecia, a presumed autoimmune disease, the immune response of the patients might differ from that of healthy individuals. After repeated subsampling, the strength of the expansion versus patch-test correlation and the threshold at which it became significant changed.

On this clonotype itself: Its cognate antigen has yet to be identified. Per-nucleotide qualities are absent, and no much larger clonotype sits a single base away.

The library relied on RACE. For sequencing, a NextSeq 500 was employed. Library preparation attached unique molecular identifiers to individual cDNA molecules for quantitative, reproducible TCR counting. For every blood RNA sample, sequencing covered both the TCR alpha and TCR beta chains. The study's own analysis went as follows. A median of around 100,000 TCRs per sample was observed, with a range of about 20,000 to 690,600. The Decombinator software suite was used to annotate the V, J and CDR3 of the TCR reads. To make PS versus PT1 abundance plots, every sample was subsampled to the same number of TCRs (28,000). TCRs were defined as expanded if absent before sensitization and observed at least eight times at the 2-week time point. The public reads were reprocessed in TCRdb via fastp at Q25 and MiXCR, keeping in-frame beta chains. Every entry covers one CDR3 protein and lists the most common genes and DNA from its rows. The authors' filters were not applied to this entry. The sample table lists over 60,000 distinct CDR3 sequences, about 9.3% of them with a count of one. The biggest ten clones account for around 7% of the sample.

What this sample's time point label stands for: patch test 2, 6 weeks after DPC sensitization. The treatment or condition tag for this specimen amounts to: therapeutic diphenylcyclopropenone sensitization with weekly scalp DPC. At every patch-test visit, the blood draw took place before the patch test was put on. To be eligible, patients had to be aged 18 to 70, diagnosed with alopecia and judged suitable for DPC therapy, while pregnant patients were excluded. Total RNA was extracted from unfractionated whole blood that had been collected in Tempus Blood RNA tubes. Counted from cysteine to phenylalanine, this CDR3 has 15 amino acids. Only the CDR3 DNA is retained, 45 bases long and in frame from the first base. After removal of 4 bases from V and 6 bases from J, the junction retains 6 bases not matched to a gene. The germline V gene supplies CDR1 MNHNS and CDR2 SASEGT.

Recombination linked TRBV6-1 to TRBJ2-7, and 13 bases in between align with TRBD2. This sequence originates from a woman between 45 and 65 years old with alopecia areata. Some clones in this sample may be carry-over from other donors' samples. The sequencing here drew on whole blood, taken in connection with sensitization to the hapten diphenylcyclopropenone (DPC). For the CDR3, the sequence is CASSVLAGGPGEQYF. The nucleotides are TGTGCCAGCAGTGTACTAGCGGGAGGGCCAGGCGAGCAGTACTTC.